This is a list of T cell receptor beta chains from one sample in a study of identical twins. TCRdb reprocessed the 5' RACE reads with MiXCR, giving one entry per CDR3 protein. This sample carries roughly 770,000 distinct CDR3 sequences, around a sixth of them seen once, and the ten largest clones take around 14%. This sample was shared with a second study, whose subject was T cells expressing NK-cell markers.

The sample consisted of PBMCs. Every receptor here comes from a woman under 30 in good health. Both conserved end residues are part of each CDR3. Fields, in order: V gene, J gene, D gene, clone size, CDR3 DNA, CDR3 protein. D genes are given only for firm matches. The listing skips clone size in some rows; elsewhere it reads once, few, many or a size class.

>TRBV5-1|TRBJ2-3|TRBD2|few
TGCGCCAGCAGGAGACTAGCGGAGAAAACAGATACGCAGTATTTT
CASRRLAEKTDTQYF
>TRBV7-6|TRBJ2-7|NA|NA
TGTGCCAGCAGTAAGGCGGGATCTTCCTACGAGCAGTACTTC
CASSKAGSSYEQYF
>TRBV9|TRBJ2-1|TRBD1|NA
TGTGCCAGCAGCGTGGTAATGGGACAGGTCAATGAGCAGTTCTTC
CASSVVMGQVNEQFF
>TRBV19|TRBJ2-1|TRBD2|few
TGTGCCAGTAGTATAATCAGCGGGGGTAATGAGCAGTTCTTC
CASSIISGGNEQFF
>TRBV11-2|TRBJ2-5|TRBD2|NA
TGTGCCAGCAGCGGGGGACTAGGGGCTTGGGTTTTGCAAGAGACCCAGTACTTC
CASSGGLGAWVLQETQYF
>TRBV7-9|TRBJ2-7|NA|few
TGTGCCAGCAGCTTAGCATCCGGATCGAGAGCCTACGAGCAGTACTTC
CASSLASGSRAYEQYF
>TRBV20-1|TRBJ2-1|TRBD1|few
TGCAGTGCTAGAGCGAACACAGGGGCAGGTGAGCAGTTCTTC
CSARANTGAGEQFF
>TRBV6-1|TRBJ2-3|NA|many
TGTGCCACCGGTGGGGTTACAGATACGCAGTATTTT
CATGGVTDTQYF
>TRBV4-3|TRBJ2-7|NA|NA
TGCGCCAGCGAATCGACAGCCCCATCGGGCGAGCAGTACTTC
CASESTAPSGEQYF
>TRBV27|TRBJ2-3|TRBD2|few
TGTGCCAGCAGTTCAGGGGCGGGAGGGGGCACAGATACGCAGTATTTT
CASSSGAGGGTDTQYF
>TRBV12-3/TRBV12-4|TRBJ2-7|TRBD1|few
TGTGCCAGCAGTTTAGGGGGACAGGGGGCTCGCGAGCAGTACTTC
CASSLGGQGAREQYF
>TRBV20-1|TRBJ2-7|TRBD2|NA
TGCAGTGCTAGAGATCTAACGGGATTAGCGGGAGGTTTCTACGAGCAGTACTTC
CSARDLTGLAGGFYEQYF
>TRBV20-1|TRBJ1-1|NA|few
TGCAGTGCTAGAGGGGGGGGTCGTGAGACTGAAGCTTTCTTT
CSARGGGRETEAFF
>TRBV29-1|TRBJ2-1|NA|NA
TGCAGCGAACGTAGCGGATTTGAGCAGTTCTTC
CSERSGFEQFF
>TRBV29-1|TRBJ2-7|NA|NA
TGCAGCGTTGAAGATGTAGGAGCCCCCTACGAGCAGTACTTC
CSVEDVGAPYEQYF
>TRBV6-1|TRBJ1-1|NA|NA
TGTGCCAGCAGTCGAGGAGAGGTCGCTGAAGCTTTCTTT
CASSRGEVAEAFF
>TRBV7-9|TRBJ2-1|NA|NA
TGTGCCAGCAGCCCAGGGGTTTTCTACAATGAGCAGTTCTTC
CASSPGVFYNEQFF
>TRBV6-1|TRBJ1-3|TRBD1|few
TGTGCCAGCAGTACCCAATCATCCGGGACAGGGTACACCATATATTTT
CASSTQSSGTGYTIYF
>TRBV7-9|TRBJ2-7|TRBD1|NA
TGTGCCAGCAGCTTAGCGGACAGGGGGCGGGAGCAGTACTTC
CASSLADRGREQYF
>TRBV5-1|TRBJ2-5|NA|NA
TGCGCCAGCAGCTTGAGCGCGTCGGAGACCCAGTACTTC
CASSLSASETQYF
>TRBV14|TRBJ2-4|NA|NA
TGTGCCAGCAGTCGGTTTCCTTCGGCCAAAAACATTCAGTACTTC
CASSRFPSAKNIQYF
>TRBV18|TRBJ2-1|NA|few
TGTGCCAGCTCACCACTGGTCAGGAGAAACAATGAGCAGTTCTTC
CASSPLVRRNNEQFF
>TRBV14|TRBJ2-5|NA|few
TGTGCCAGCAGCCATAACACACAGGGACCTTGGGAGACCCAGTACTTC
CASSHNTQGPWETQYF
>TRBV9|TRBJ2-5|TRBD2|NA
TGTGCCAGCAGCCGGGGCGGGGGCCAAGAGACCCAGTACTTC
CASSRGGGQETQYF
>TRBV12-3/TRBV12-4|TRBJ1-4|TRBD1|NA
TGTGCCAGCAGTTCCCCGGGACAGGGAGGTGAAAAACTGTTTTTT
CASSSPGQGGEKLFF
>TRBV7-9|TRBJ2-3|NA|NA
TGTGCCAGCAGCTTAGCTGACCTCAGTGTTACGCAGTATTTT
CASSLADLSVTQYF
>TRBV3-1|TRBJ2-2|TRBD2|few
TGTGCCAGCAGCCCCCCTGGGGGGGAATCTGGACCCGGGGAGCTGTTTTTT
CASSPPGGESGPGELFF
>TRBV5-1|TRBJ2-7|TRBD1|many
TGCGCCAGCAGCCGAGGAACGTCAGGGGGCAACGAGCAGTACTTC
CASSRGTSGGNEQYF
>TRBV6-4|TRBJ2-3|NA|many
TGTGCCAGCAGTGAAGCAGGGGATGCAGATACGCAGTATTTT
CASSEAGDADTQYF
>TRBV18|TRBJ2-5|NA|few
TGTGCCAGCTCACCTTCCTTTCGAGAGACCCAGTACTTC
CASSPSFRETQYF
>TRBV10-3|TRBJ2-5|TRBD2|NA
TGTGCCATCAGCTTAGGACTAGCTCAAGAGACCCAGTACTTC
CAISLGLAQETQYF
>TRBV20-1|TRBJ2-1|NA|few
TGCAGTGTGTTTCAGGAGAGGGGTTACAATGAGCAGTTCTTC
CSVFQERGYNEQFF
>TRBV20-1|TRBJ2-3|TRBD1|NA
TGCAGTGGGTCAGGGGGAGCTCTGGGCACAGATACGCAGTATTTT
CSGSGGALGTDTQYF
>TRBV5-1|TRBJ1-2|NA|few
TGCGCCAGCAGCCGTGGCTTACAGGGCAACTATGGCTACACCTTC
CASSRGLQGNYGYTF
>TRBV9|TRBJ2-2|NA|few
TGTGCCAGCAGCCGGACCCTTTTCACCGGGGAGCTGTTTTTT
CASSRTLFTGELFF
>TRBV12-3/TRBV12-4|TRBJ2-7|TRBD1|few
TGTGCCAGCAGACGGACAGGGCAAAGGTCCTACGAGCAGTACTTC
CASRRTGQRSYEQYF
>TRBV6-5|TRBJ2-3|NA|many
TGTGCCAGCAGTTACGGGCTTTACACAGATACGCAGTATTTT
CASSYGLYTDTQYF
>TRBV6-2/TRBV6-3|TRBJ2-7|NA|few
TGTGCCAGCGCAGTGATCTCCTACGAGCAGTACTTC
CASAVISYEQYF
>TRBV11-3|TRBJ2-3|TRBD2|NA
TGTGCCAGCAGCCCTCGCGGGGGACTAGGGGATACGCAGTATTTT
CASSPRGGLGDTQYF
>TRBV7-9|TRBJ2-2|NA|NA
TGTGCCAGCAGTACCATAGGGGAGCTGTTTTTT
CASSTIGELFF
>TRBV5-5|TRBJ2-2|NA|few
TGTGCCAGCAGCTTGATCTCCGCGAACACCGGGGAGCTGTTTTTT
CASSLISANTGELFF
>TRBV12-3/TRBV12-4|TRBJ1-2|NA|NA
TGTGCCAGCAGTAAGGACGGGAAATATGGCTACACCTTC
CASSKDGKYGYTF
>TRBV3-1|TRBJ2-2|TRBD1|NA
TGTGCCAGCAGTCCAAACAGGGGTAGCGGGGAGCTGTTTTTT
CASSPNRGSGELFF
>TRBV6-5|TRBJ2-7|NA|few
TGTGCCAGCAGTTACTACATCCTAAGGGGGGCCGGCGAGCAGTACTTC
CASSYYILRGAGEQYF
>TRBV3-1|TRBJ2-1|TRBD2|NA
TGTGCCAGCCAAATCGGGACTAGCGGGAGAGCATATGAGCAGTTCTTC
CASQIGTSGRAYEQFF
>TRBV12-3/TRBV12-4|TRBJ2-5|NA|few
TGTGCCAGCAGTTCCTCTCCCACACCGGGGACCCAGTACTTC
CASSSSPTPGTQYF
>TRBV5-6|TRBJ2-5|TRBD2|NA
TGTGCCAGCAGCTTGGCGGCTAGCGGGCAGACCCAGTACTTC
CASSLAASGQTQYF
>TRBV20-1|TRBJ2-7|TRBD1|NA
TGCAGTGCTAAAACGGGACAGGTGGAATTCGAACAGTACTTC
CSAKTGQVEFEQYF
>TRBV20-1|TRBJ2-5|NA|NA
TGCAGTGTGATCCTAGGGGAGACCCAGTACTTC
CSVILGETQYF
>TRBV4-2|TRBJ2-1|NA|few
TGTGCCAGCAGCCAAGTTGGGGCGGGGAGGCTAGGAAATGAGCAGTTCTTC
CASSQVGAGRLGNEQFF
>TRBV7-9|TRBJ2-1|NA|many
TGTGCCAGCAGCTTAACGGCATCCTACAATGAGCAGTTCTTC
CASSLTASYNEQFF
>TRBV12-3/TRBV12-4|TRBJ2-3|NA|few
TGTGCCAGCAGTTTAGGAGACACCCTAAGGCAGTATTTT
CASSLGDTLRQYF
>TRBV12-3/TRBV12-4|TRBJ2-1|TRBD2|NA
TGTGCCTGCAGTTCCCCGGGACTAGCGGGAGGGCCCTCCTACAATGAGCAGTTCTTC
CACSSPGLAGGPSYNEQFF
>TRBV10-1|TRBJ1-6|TRBD1|few
TGCGCCAGCAGTGAGGGGACAGGGACCGGTGGTTCACCCCTCCACTTT
CASSEGTGTGGSPLHF